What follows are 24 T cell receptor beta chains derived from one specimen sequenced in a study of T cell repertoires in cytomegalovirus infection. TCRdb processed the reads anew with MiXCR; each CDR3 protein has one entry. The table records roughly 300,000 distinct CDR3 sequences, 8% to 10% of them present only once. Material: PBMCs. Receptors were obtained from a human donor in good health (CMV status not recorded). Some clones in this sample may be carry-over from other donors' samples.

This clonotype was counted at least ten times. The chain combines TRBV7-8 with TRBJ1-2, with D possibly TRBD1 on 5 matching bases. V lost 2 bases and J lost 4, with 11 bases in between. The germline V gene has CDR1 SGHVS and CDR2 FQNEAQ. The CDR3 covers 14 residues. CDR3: CASSLTGFSYGYTF. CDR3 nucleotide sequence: TGTGCCAGCAGCTTAACAGGCTTTAGCTATGGCTACACCTTC.

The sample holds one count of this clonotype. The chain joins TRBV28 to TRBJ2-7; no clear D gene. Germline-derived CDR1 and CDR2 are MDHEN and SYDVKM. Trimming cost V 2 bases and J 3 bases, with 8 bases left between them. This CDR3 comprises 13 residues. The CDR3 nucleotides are TGTGCCAGCAGTTTAGTTATGAGCTACGAGCAGTACTTC. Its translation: CASSLVMSYEQYF. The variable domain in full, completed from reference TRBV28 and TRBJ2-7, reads DVKVTQSSRYLVKRTGEKVFLECVQDMDHENMFWYRQDPGLGLRLIYFSYDVKMKEKGDIPEGYSVSREKKERFSLILESASTNQTSMYLCASSLVMSYEQYFGPGTRLTVT.

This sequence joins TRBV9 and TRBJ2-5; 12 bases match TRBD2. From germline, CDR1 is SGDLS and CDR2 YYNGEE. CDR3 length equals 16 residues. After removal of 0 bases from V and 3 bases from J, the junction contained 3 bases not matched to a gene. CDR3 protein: CASSVDLAGGEETQYF. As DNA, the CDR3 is TGTGCCAGCAGCGTAGACCTAGCGGGGGGGGAAGAGACCCAGTACTTC. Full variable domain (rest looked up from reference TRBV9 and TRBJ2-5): DSGVTQTPKHLITATGQRVTLRCSPRSGDLSVYWYQQSLDQGLQFLIQYYNGEERAKGNILERFSAQQFPDLHSELNLSSLELGDSALYFCASSVDLAGGEETQYFGPGTRLLVL.

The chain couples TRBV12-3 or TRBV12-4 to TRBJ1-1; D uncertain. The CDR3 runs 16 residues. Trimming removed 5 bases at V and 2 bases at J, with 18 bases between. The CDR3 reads CASSPGRVTHNTEAFF. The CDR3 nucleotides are TGTGCCAGCAGTCCGGGCCGAGTGACACACAACACTGAAGCTTTCTTT.

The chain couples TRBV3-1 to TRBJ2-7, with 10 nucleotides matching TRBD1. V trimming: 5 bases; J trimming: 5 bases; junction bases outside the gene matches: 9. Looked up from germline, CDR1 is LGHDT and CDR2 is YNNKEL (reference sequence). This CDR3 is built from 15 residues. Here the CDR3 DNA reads TGTGCCAGCAGCTACCGTGACAGGGGGCAGGACGAGCAGTACTTC. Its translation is CASSYRDRGQDEQYF.

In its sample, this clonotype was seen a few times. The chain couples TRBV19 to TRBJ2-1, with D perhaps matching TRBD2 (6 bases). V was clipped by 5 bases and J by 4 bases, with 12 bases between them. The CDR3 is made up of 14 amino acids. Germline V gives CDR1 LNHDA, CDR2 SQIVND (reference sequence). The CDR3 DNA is TGTGCCAGTAGTCCGAGGGACTTTTACAATGAGCAGTTCTTC. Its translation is CASSPRDFYNEQFF.

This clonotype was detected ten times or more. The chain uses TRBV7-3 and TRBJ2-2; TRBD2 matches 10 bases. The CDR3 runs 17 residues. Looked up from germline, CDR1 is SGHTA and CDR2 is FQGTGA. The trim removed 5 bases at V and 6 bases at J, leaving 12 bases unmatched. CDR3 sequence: CASSHPGLAGGPGELFF. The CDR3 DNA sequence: TGTGCCAGCAGCCACCCGGGGTTAGCGGGGGGCCCCGGGGAGCTGTTTTTT.

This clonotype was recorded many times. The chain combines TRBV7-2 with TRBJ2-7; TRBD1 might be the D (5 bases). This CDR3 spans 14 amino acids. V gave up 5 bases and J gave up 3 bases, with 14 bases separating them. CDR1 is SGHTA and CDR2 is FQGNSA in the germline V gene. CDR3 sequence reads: CASSISTANYEQYF. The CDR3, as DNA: TGTGCCAGCAGCATCTCGACAGCTAACTACGAGCAGTACTTC.

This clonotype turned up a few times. DNA for the CDR3: TGCGCCAGCAGCCTCATGACAGGGGATGGCTACACCTTC. The encoded protein is CASSLMTGDGYTF. The V gene is TRBV4-3, the J gene TRBJ1-2, with TRBD1 identical over 8 bases. The CDR3 length is 13 residues. Germline values: CDR1 LGHNA, CDR2 YSLEER. V gave up 4 bases and J gave up 6 bases; unmatched junction bases: 4.

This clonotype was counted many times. The CDR3 protein is CATSDLARQRTDTQYF. CDR3 DNA sequence: TGTGCCACCAGTGATTTGGCGAGACAGCGCACAGATACGCAGTATTTT. The chain recombines TRBV24-1 with TRBJ2-3; D perhaps matches TRBD1 (5 bases). Germline V CDR1 and CDR2: KGHDR, SFDVKD. The V end was cut by 0 bases, the J end by 1 base, with 10 bases between. This CDR3 is built from 16 residues.

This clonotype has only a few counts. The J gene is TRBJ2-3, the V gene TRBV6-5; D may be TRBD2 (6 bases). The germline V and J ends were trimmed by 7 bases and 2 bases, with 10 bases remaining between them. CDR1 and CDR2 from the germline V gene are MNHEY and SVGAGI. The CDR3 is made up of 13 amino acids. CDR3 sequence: CASTGTVTDTQYF. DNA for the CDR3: TGTGCCAGCACCGGGACTGTCACAGATACGCAGTATTTT.

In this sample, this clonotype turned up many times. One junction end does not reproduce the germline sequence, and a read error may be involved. Here the CDR3 DNA reads TGTGCCAGCACCTTACGGGGTGAGCAGTTCTTC. It encodes CASTLRGEQFF. V gene TRBV7-2 combines with J gene TRBJ2-1; TRBD2 might be the D (5 bases). CDR3 size: 11 residues. The V gene's germline CDR1 is SGHTA and CDR2 FQGNSA.

CDR3 region: CASSSRQGENTIYF. The CDR3 DNA is TGTGCCAGCAGCTCCAGACAGGGGGAAAACACCATATATTTT. This chain connects TRBV5-8 to TRBJ1-3; the match to TRBD1 covers 9 bases. V gave up 3 bases and J gave up 6 bases; unmatched junction bases: 4. Germline CDR1 is SGHTS and CDR2 is YDEGEE. The CDR3 contains 14 residues.

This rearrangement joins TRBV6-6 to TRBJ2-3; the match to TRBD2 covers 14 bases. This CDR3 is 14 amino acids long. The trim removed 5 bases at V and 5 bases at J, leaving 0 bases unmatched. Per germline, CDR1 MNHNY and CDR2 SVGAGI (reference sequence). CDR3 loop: CASSGTSGGDTQYF. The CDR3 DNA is TGTGCCAGCAGTGGGACTAGCGGGGGAGATACGCAGTATTTT.

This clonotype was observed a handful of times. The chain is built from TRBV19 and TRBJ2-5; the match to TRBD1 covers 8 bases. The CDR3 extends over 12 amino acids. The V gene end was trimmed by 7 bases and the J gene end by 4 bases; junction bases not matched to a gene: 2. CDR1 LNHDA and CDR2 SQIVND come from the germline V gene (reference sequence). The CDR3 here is CASTDRGETQYF. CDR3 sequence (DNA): TGTGCCAGTACCGACAGGGGAGAGACCCAGTACTTC.

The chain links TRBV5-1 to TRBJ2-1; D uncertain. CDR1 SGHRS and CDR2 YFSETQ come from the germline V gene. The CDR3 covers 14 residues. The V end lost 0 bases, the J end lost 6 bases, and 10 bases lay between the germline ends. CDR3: CASSLGGASNEQFF. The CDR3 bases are TGCGCCAGCAGCTTGGGCGGAGCCAGCAATGAGCAGTTCTTC.

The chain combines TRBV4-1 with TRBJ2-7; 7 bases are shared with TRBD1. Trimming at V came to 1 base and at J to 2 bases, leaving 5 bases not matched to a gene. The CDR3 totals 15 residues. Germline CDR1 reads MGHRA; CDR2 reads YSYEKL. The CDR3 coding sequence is TGCGCCAGCAGCCAAGGTTTGGGACAGACCTACGAGCAGTACTTC. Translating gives CASSQGLGQTYEQYF.

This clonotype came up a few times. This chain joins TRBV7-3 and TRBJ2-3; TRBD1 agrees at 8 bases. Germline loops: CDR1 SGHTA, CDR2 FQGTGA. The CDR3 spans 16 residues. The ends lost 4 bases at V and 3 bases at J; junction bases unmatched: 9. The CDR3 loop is CASSSLLDRETDTQYF. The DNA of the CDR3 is TGTGCCAGCAGCTCTCTGCTGGACAGGGAAACAGATACGCAGTATTTT.

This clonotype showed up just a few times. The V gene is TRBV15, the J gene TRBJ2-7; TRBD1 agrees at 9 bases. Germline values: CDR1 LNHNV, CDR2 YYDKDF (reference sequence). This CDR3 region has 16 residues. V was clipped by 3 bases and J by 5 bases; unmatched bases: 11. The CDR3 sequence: CATSRQAGTGSHEQYF. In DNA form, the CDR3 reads TGTGCCACCAGCAGGCAGGCGGGGACAGGGTCCCACGAGCAGTACTTC.

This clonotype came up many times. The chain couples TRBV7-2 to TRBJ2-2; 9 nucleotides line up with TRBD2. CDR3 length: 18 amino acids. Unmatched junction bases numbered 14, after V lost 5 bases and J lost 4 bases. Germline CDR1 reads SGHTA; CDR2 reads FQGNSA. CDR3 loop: CASSPQRRGGLGTGELFF. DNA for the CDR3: TGTGCCAGCAGCCCCCAAAGGCGGGGGGGCCTGGGCACCGGGGAGCTGTTTTTT. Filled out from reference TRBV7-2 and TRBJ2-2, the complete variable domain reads GAGVSQSPSNKVTEKGKDVELRCDPISGHTALYWYRQSLGQGLEFLIYFQGNSAPDKSGLPSDRFSAERTGGSVSTLTIQRTQQEDSAVYLCASSPQRRGGLGTGELFFGEGSRLTVL.

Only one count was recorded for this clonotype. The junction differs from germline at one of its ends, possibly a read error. The CDR3 loop is CTSSSQGQVTEAFF. CDR3 nucleotide sequence: TGTACCAGCAGCTCACAAGGACAGGTCACTGAAGCTTTCTTT. The chain joins TRBV7-3 to TRBJ1-1; 7 positions match TRBD1. The germline CDR1 and CDR2 sequences are SGHTA and FQGTGA. CDR3 length equals 14 residues.

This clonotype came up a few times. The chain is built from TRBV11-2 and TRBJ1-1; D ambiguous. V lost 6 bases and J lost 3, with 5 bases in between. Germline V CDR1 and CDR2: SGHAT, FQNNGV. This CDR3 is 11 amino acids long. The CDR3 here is CASRGYTEAFF. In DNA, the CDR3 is TGTGCCAGCAGGGGTTACACTGAAGCTTTCTTT. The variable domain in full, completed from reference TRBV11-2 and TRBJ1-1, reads EAGVAQSPRYKIIEKRQSVAFWCNPISGHATLYWYQQILGQGPKLLIQFQNNGVVDDSQLPKDRFSAERLKGVDSTLKIQPAKLEDSAVYLCASRGYTEAFFGQGTRLTVV.

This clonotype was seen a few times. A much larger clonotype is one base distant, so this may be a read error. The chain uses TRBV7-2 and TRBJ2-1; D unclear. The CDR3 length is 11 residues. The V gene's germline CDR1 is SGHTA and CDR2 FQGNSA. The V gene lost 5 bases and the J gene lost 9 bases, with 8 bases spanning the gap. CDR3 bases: TGTGCCAGCAGCCCCCACGGTGAGCAGTTCTTC. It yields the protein CASSPHGEQFF.

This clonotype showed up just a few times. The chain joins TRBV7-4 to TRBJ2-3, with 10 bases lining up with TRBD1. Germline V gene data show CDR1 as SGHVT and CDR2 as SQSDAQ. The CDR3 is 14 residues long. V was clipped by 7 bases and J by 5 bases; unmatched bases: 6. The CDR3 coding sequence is TGTGCCAGCATCGGGACAGGGGTAGGAGATACGCAGTATTTT. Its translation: CASIGTGVGDTQYF.